The clone carrying this T cell receptor beta chain was counted at least ten times. It was RNA transcripts that yielded the amplified TCR beta CDR3 regions. Initially, a first-round RT-PCR of the TCR CDR3 employed the HTBI primer set. TCRdb analysed the multiplex PCR reads with MiXCR anew, one entry per CDR3 protein. The sample carries about 640,000 distinct CDR3 sequences, around 21% recorded once. The entry originates in a study of T cells in Graves' hyperthyroidism and ophthalmopathy. Turning to the study itself: At the time of initial diagnosis and before any treatment, peripheral blood was collected.

The study excluded patients with uncontrolled infection, other autoimmune disease, pregnancy or lactation. Diagnostic decisions used clinical symptoms, serum thyroxine and TRAb, thyroid ultrasound and orbital computed tomography. Trimming cost V 6 bases and J 4 bases, with 13 bases left between them. This CDR3 is 13 amino acids long. Germline V CDR1 and CDR2: SQVTM, ANQGSEA. Input material: blood. The chain joins TRBV29-1 to TRBJ2-1; D perhaps matches TRBD2 (5 bases). The receptor's source is a man aged 30 to 45 with Graves' ophthalmopathy. DNA for the CDR3: TGCAGCGTGGTCGGGAATATATACAATGAGCAGTTCTTC. It yields the protein CSVVGNIYNEQFF.